The entry that follows covers one T cell receptor beta chain sequence. Antigen: not known. The donors were adults (healthy and HIV-negative) with no recent acute infections or vaccinations. The table came from immunoSEQ multiplex PCR; TCRdb's copy has only in-frame clones and leaves some out. The data contain approximately 2.3 million clones, approximately 93% of them singletons. These data originate in a study of shared clonotypes between healthy human individuals. The CDR3 totals 13 residues. Trimming removed 3 bases from V and 6 bases from J, with 14 bases in between. CDR1 and CDR2 (germline): GTSNPN, SVGIG (reference sequence). Study-level points and caveats: Roughly 4.7% was the fraction of naive CD4 clonotypes found shared across several donors. Read depth was anticipated to influence clonotype sharing among donors. What naive subsets generally showed was a larger estimated richness than memory subsets showed.

The TCR originated in a man younger than 35 in good health. Some clones in this sample may be carry-over from other donors' samples. This chain connects TRBV30 to TRBJ1-2, with D possibly TRBD1 on 5 matching bases. The source material was naive CD4+ T cells from PBMCs. Indicated subset: CD45RA+ positively selected. The CDR3 protein is CAWRSTGEDGYTF. Written as DNA, the CDR3 is TGTGCCTGGAGGTCAACGGGGGAGGATGGCTACACCTTC. The entire variable domain, with the rest obtained from reference TRBV30 and TRBJ1-2, is as follows: SQTIHQWPATLVQPVGSPLSLECTVEGTSNPNLYWYRQAAGRGLQLLFYSVGIGQISSEVPQNLSASRPQDRQFILSSKKLLLSDSGFYLCAWRSTGEDGYTFGSGTRLTVV.